The 30 T cell receptor beta chains below were found in one sample sequenced in a study of cytomegalovirus exposure and HLA in healthy donors. Data came from immunoSEQ multiplex PCR; TCRdb stores just in-frame clones and leaves some out. The profile shows around 240,000 clones, roughly 89% of them singletons. The sequencing input was PBMCs. The origin of the receptors is a woman under 30 in good health and CMV-seronegative.

The V gene is TRBV4-1, the J gene TRBJ1-2; 8 nucleotides agree with TRBD1. CDR3 size: 15 residues. The germline V gene encodes CDR1 MGHRA and CDR2 YSYEKL. With V trimmed by 1 base and J by 4 bases, 5 bases remained unmatched. The CDR3 is CASSQVAGGGYGYTF. Here the CDR3 DNA reads TGCGCCAGCAGCCAAGTGGCAGGGGGCGGCTATGGCTACACCTTC.

The chain has TRBV9 and TRBJ2-7; no clear D gene. Trimming cost V 0 bases and J 2 bases, with 12 bases left between them. This CDR3 is 15 amino acids long. Germline-derived CDR1 and CDR2 are SGDLS and YYNGEE. The CDR3 nucleotides read TGTGCCAGCAGCGTAGGGGCTGGATCCACCTACGAGCAGTACTTC. Protein product: CASSVGAGSTYEQYF.

This rearrangement joins TRBV4-3 to TRBJ1-5; 7 positions agree with TRBD1. The CDR3 covers 15 residues. Trimming took 6 bases from V and 3 from J; bases not matched to a gene: 8. CDR1 is LGHNA, CDR2 YSLEER, per germline. The CDR3 DNA is TGCGCCAGCAGTCCCTCCGGGACAGACAATCAGCCCCAGCATTTT. It specifies CASSPSGTDNQPQHF.

The J gene is TRBJ2-5, the V gene TRBV14; 7 positions agree with TRBD1. V gave up 6 bases and J gave up 5 bases; unmatched junction bases: 21. Germline CDR1 is SGHDN and CDR2 is FVKESK. This CDR3 contains 18 residues. The CDR3 spells CASSQSPWTGPILETQYF. CDR3 in DNA: TGTGCCAGCAGTCAGAGTCCCTGGACAGGTCCTATCTTGGAGACCCAGTACTTC. The whole variable domain, remainder taken from reference TRBV14 and TRBJ2-5, is EAGVTQFPSHSVIEKGQTVTLRCDPISGHDNLYWYRRVMGKEIKFLLHFVKESKQDESGMPNNRFLAERTGGTYSTLKVQPAELEDSGVYFCASSQSPWTGPILETQYFGPGTRLLVL.

This chain links TRBV11-2 with TRBJ1-1, with unresolved D. The CDR3 covers 15 residues. V lost 4 bases and J 1 base, leaving 13 bases between the germline ends. The germline V gene has CDR1 SGHAT and CDR2 FQNNGV. CDR3 in amino acids: CASSSWWEENTEAFF. The CDR3 DNA follows: TGTGCCAGCAGCTCGTGGTGGGAGGAGAACACTGAAGCTTTCTTT. Drawing the rest from reference TRBV11-2 and TRBJ1-1, the complete variable domain is EAGVAQSPRYKIIEKRQSVAFWCNPISGHATLYWYQQILGQGPKLLIQFQNNGVVDDSQLPKDRFSAERLKGVDSTLKIQPAKLEDSAVYLCASSSWWEENTEAFFGQGTRLTVV.

The chain carries TRBV6-4 and TRBJ2-3; D gene unclear. Germline V gene lookup returns CDR1 MRHNA and CDR2 SNTAGT. V dropped 9 bases and J dropped 2 bases, with 18 bases sitting between them. CDR3 length equals 15 residues. The CDR3 is CASRENYYTTDTQYF. The CDR3 region has the DNA TGTGCCAGTCGAGAAAATTACTACACCACAGATACGCAGTATTTT.

The rearrangement joins TRBV5-6 to TRBJ2-7; 9 bases agree with TRBD1. Looked up from germline, CDR1 is SGHDT and CDR2 is YYEEEE. This CDR3 comprises 15 residues. Trimming removed 0 bases from V and 9 bases from J; junction bases left unmatched: 10. DNA for the CDR3: TGTGCCAGCAGCTTGGGGCGGGACAGGGCCACGCGGCAGTACTTC. Encoded protein: CASSLGRDRATRQYF.

The rearrangement links TRBV28 to TRBJ1-6, with D hard to call. The CDR3 has 14 amino acids. Trimming took 6 bases from V and 9 from J, leaving 15 bases between them. Germline V gene data show CDR1 as MDHEN and CDR2 as SYDVKM. The CDR3 reads CASSYSLLRSPLHF. The CDR3 bases are TGTGCCAGCAGCTACTCCCTCCTTCGTTCACCCCTCCACTTT. The entire variable domain, with the rest obtained from reference TRBV28 and TRBJ1-6, is as follows: DVKVTQSSRYLVKRTGEKVFLECVQDMDHENMFWYRQDPGLGLRLIYFSYDVKMKEKGDIPEGYSVSREKKERFSLILESASTNQTSMYLCASSYSLLRSPLHFGNGTRLTVT.

V and J are TRBV5-1 and TRBJ1-5; 10 bases are shared with TRBD1. V shed 4 bases, J shed 2 bases, and the junction held 6 bases outside the gene matches. CDR1 and CDR2 from the germline V gene are SGHRS and YFSETQ. This CDR3 contains 16 residues. In DNA form, the CDR3 reads TGCGCCAGCAGCCCCACCGGGACAGGGGGCAATCAGCCCCAGCATTTT. Translating it yields CASSPTGTGGNQPQHF.

The V and J genes are TRBV2 and TRBJ1-4, with 9 nucleotides matching TRBD1. CDR3 length: 14 residues. Germline trimming cut 8 bases from V and 5 bases from J; bases unmatched to any gene: 6. The germline CDR1 and CDR2 sequences are SNHLY and FYNNEI. DNA of the CDR3: TGTGCCAGCTCATACAGGGGGCAAAATGAAAAACTGTTTTTT. Protein product: CASSYRGQNEKLFF.

V and J are TRBV7-8 and TRBJ1-6; no firm D call. Germline V lookup: CDR1 SGHVS, CDR2 FQNEAQ. CDR3 length: 15 amino acids. V was clipped by 4 bases and J by 7 bases, with 14 bases between them. The CDR3 here is CASSSARQVNSPLHF. DNA for the CDR3: TGTGCCAGCAGCTCCGCACGGCAGGTCAATTCACCCCTCCACTTT.

This sequence joins TRBV10-3 and TRBJ2-1; D remains ambiguous. Germline lookup yields CDR1 ENHRY and CDR2 SYGVKD. The V gene lost 0 bases and the J gene lost 4 bases, with 10 bases spanning the gap. The CDR3 contains 15 residues. The CDR3 sequence: CAISESLAFYNEQFF. DNA of the CDR3: TGTGCCATCAGTGAGTCATTGGCCTTTTACAATGAGCAGTTCTTC.

This chain uses TRBV9 with TRBJ2-2; 11 nucleotides match TRBD2. The V and J ends lost 1 base and 5 bases, in that order; junction bases with no gene match: 4. CDR3 length: 16 residues. Germline V gene lookup returns CDR1 SGDLS and CDR2 YYNGEE. As DNA, the CDR3 is TGTGCCAGCAGCGTACAGACTAGCGGGGTTACCGGGGAGCTGTTTTTT. Its translation is CASSVQTSGVTGELFF.

The V call is TRBV15, the J call TRBJ2-2; 9 nucleotides align to TRBD1. The length of the CDR3 is 16 residues. V shed 5 bases and J 6 bases; nucleotides not matched to a gene: 10. Germline CDR1 is LNHNV and CDR2 is YYDKDF (reference sequence). The CDR3 DNA is TGTGCCACCAGCGGCGAGGGGACAGGGATCTCCGGGGAGCTGTTTTTT. Residues: CATSGEGTGISGELFF.

J is TRBJ2-1 and V is TRBV7-6; D not resolved. V lost 5 bases to trimming and J lost 0 bases, with 5 bases between them. CDR3 length: 13 residues. Germline CDR1 SGHVS, CDR2 FNYEAQ. The CDR3 region has the DNA TGTGCCAGCAGCCTTAGCTCCTACAATGAGCAGTTCTTC. As protein: CASSLSSYNEQFF.

The V and J genes are TRBV4-2 and TRBJ2-1; 10 bases fit TRBD1. CDR3 length: 13 amino acids. Germline CDR1 is LGHNA and CDR2 is YNFKEQ. The V gene end was trimmed by 6 bases and the J gene end by 9 bases; junction bases not matched to a gene: 5. The CDR3 region has the DNA TGTGCCAGCAGGGGGACAGGGGAAAGTGAGCAGTTCTTC. As protein: CASRGTGESEQFF.

The CDR3 here is CASSLYTQDVDYNEQFF. For the CDR3, the DNA is TGCGCCAGCAGCTTGTACACCCAGGATGTGGACTACAATGAGCAGTTCTTC. The chain couples TRBV5-1 to TRBJ2-1; D remains ambiguous. The CDR3 is 17 amino acids. Germline V gene lookup returns CDR1 SGHRS and CDR2 YFSETQ. The V end was cut by 1 base, the J end by 3 bases, with 17 bases between.

This clone was seen a few times. The chain is built from TRBV7-9 and TRBJ2-2, with D tentatively TRBD2 (6 bases). The CDR3 is 15 residues long. Between the trimmed V and J ends, which lost 0 bases and 4 bases, there was a span of 9 bases. The germline CDR1 and CDR2 sequences are SEHNR and FQNEAQ (reference sequence). The CDR3 reads CASSLATSSTGELFF. The CDR3 DNA follows: TGTGCCAGCAGCTTAGCGACTAGTTCCACCGGGGAGCTGTTTTTT.

The CDR3 spells CASSRRERGGWFEETQYF. DNA for the CDR3: TGTGCCAGCAGCCGCAGGGAGCGGGGGGGATGGTTCGAAGAGACCCAGTACTTC. The genes are TRBV9 and TRBJ2-5; 10 nucleotides match TRBD2. The CDR3 has 18 residues. Trimming cost V 4 bases and J 3 bases; bases outside gene matches: 15. Germline V lookup: CDR1 SGDLS, CDR2 YYNGEE. Using reference TRBV9 and TRBJ2-5 for the parts outside the CDR3, the full variable domain is DSGVTQTPKHLITATGQRVTLRCSPRSGDLSVYWYQQSLDQGLQFLIQYYNGEERAKGNILERFSAQQFPDLHSELNLSSLELGDSALYFCASSRRERGGWFEETQYFGPGTRLLVL.

The chain has TRBV10-3 and TRBJ1-5; D call uncertain. The V end lost 1 base, the J end lost 3 bases, and 13 bases lay between the germline ends. The germline gives CDR1 ENHRY, CDR2 SYGVKD. The CDR3 runs to 16 residues. CDR3: CAISEFTTPNNQPQHF. The CDR3 coding sequence is TGTGCCATCAGTGAGTTTACGACTCCCAACAATCAGCCCCAGCATTTT.

This chain joins TRBV6-6 and TRBJ1-2; D unresolved. The CDR3 totals 13 residues. Trimming left V 11 bases short and J 1 base short, with 14 bases between. Germline loops: CDR1 MNHNY, CDR2 SVGAGI (reference sequence). The DNA for the CDR3 is TGTGCCGGGAGGGCTCGGGTTAACTATGGCTACACCTTC. This sequence encodes CAGRARVNYGYTF.

The chain combines TRBV4-1 with TRBJ2-3; D is possibly TRBD2 (5 bases). V dropped 0 bases and J dropped 8 bases, with 12 bases sitting between them. Per the germline V gene, CDR1 is MGHRA and CDR2 is YSYEKL. This CDR3 has 14 residues. The CDR3 nucleotides are TGCGCCAGCAGCCAAGATCAACAGCTAGCTACGCAGTATTTT. Its protein product is CASSQDQQLATQYF.

The chain employs TRBV4-1 and TRBJ1-3; no reliable D call. The V and J ends lost 5 bases and 2 bases respectively, with 13 bases between them. CDR3 length: 15 residues. Germline V gives CDR1 MGHRA, CDR2 YSYEKL. This CDR3 is CASSSAVSAGNTIYF. Written as DNA, the CDR3 is TGCGCCAGCAGCTCAGCCGTGAGCGCTGGAAACACCATATATTTT.

This chain uses TRBV19 with TRBJ2-1, with a weak D call TRBD1 (6 bases). Per germline, CDR1 LNHDA and CDR2 SQIVND (reference sequence). With 3 bases removed from V and 6 bases from J, the gap between germline ends came to 12 bases. This CDR3 spans 14 amino acids. The CDR3 nucleotides read TGTGCCAGTAGTATCTGGGGGCGGGTCAATGAGCAGTTCTTC. Protein product: CASSIWGRVNEQFF. Drawing the rest from reference TRBV19 and TRBJ2-1, the complete variable domain is DGGITQSPKYLFRKEGQNVTLSCEQNLNHDAMYWYRQDPGQGLRLIYYSQIVNDFQKGDIAEGYSVSREKKESFPLTVTSAQKNPTAFYLCASSIWGRVNEQFFGPGTRLTVL.

The J gene is TRBJ2-7, the V gene TRBV6-5; 10 bases map to TRBD1. This CDR3 comprises 15 residues. Losses at the gene ends were 6 bases for V and 4 bases for J; bases not matched to a gene: 9. Germline values: CDR1 MNHEY, CDR2 SVGAGI. Written as DNA, the CDR3 is TGTGCCAGCAGGTCCGCCGGGACAGGGGAGTACGAGCAGTACGTC. It specifies CASRSAGTGEYEQYV.

The rearrangement joins TRBV6-5 to TRBJ2-7, with a possible D match to TRBD1 (5 bases). The germline V gene encodes CDR1 MNHEY and CDR2 SVGAGI. The CDR3 has 12 residues. Trimming took 5 bases from V and 9 from J, leaving 14 bases between them. Here the CDR3 DNA reads TGTGCCAGCAGTGACCCTGGAAGGGGGCAGTACTTC. Its translation: CASSDPGRGQYF.

CDR3: CAISESADRVHEQYF. The CDR3 DNA is TGTGCCATCAGTGAGTCGGCGGACAGGGTGCACGAGCAGTACTTC. The chain recombines TRBV10-3 with TRBJ2-7, with 8 bases matching TRBD1. The CDR3 runs to 15 residues. V was pared by 0 bases and J by 5 bases, with 6 bases of the junction left unmatched. Germline V gene data show CDR1 as ENHRY and CDR2 as SYGVKD.

The rearrangement uses TRBV30 and TRBJ1-4, with D uncertain. V lost 5 bases to trimming and J lost 0 bases, with 10 bases between them. CDR1 is GTSNPN and CDR2 is SVGIG in the germline V gene (reference sequence). This CDR3 contains 14 residues. The CDR3 DNA sequence: TGTGCCTGGGAAGCATACTCAACTAATGAAAAACTGTTTTTT. Translation: CAWEAYSTNEKLFF.

This chain joins TRBV5-1 and TRBJ1-4; D might be TRBD1 (5 bases). CDR3 length equals 15 residues. Trimming removed 5 bases at V and 5 bases at J, with 16 bases between. CDR1 and CDR2 from the germline V gene are SGHRS and YFSETQ. This CDR3 reads CASSTGGATNEKLFF. CDR3 nucleotide sequence: TGCGCCAGCAGTACCGGAGGGGCCACAAATGAAAAACTGTTTTTT.

This clone was recorded once. The rearrangement links TRBV4-1 to TRBJ2-7; 9 bases are a match to TRBD1. Unmatched junction bases numbered 5, after V lost 1 base and J lost 4 bases. Germline loops: CDR1 MGHRA, CDR2 YSYEKL. The CDR3 covers 15 residues. CDR3 bases: TGCGCCAGCAGCCAAGGCGCGGGACAGGGTTACGAGCAGTACTTC. It encodes CASSQGAGQGYEQYF.